The sequence of this T cell receptor (beta chain) was determined in a study of blood T cell repertoires in COVID-19. The CDR3 sequence is 14 residues long. CDR1 is LGHNA, CDR2 YSLEER, per germline. Unmatched junction bases numbered 3, after V lost 4 bases and J lost 6 bases. This clone was seen a single time. Generated by immunoSEQ multiplex PCR, the TCRdb table keeps only in-frame clones and is missing some. The sample has 250,000 or so clones, around 89% seen once. The rearrangement links TRBV4-3 to TRBJ2-2; the match to TRBD1 covers 9 bases. The TCR comes from a woman aged 60-75 years with COVID-19, enrolled during active disease. Sequences were obtained from peripheral blood. The CDR3 here is CASSPGQGPGELFF. CDR3 nucleotides: TGCGCCAGCAGCCCGGGACAGGGCCCCGGGGAGCTGTTTTTT.